This T cell receptor beta chain was documented in a study of technical replicates of blood from a few donors. The ends lost 4 bases at V and 7 bases at J; junction bases unmatched: 11. The V gene's germline CDR1 is SGHRS and CDR2 YFSETQ. The CDR3 runs to 15 residues. Only in-frame clones appear in the TCRdb table, and some are missing; sequencing was by immunoSEQ multiplex PCR. The sample records 95,000 or so clones, around 96% being singletons. The specimen sequenced was T cells isolated from PBMCs. The sequence came from a human donor in good health. The chain uses TRBV5-1 and TRBJ1-2, with 9 bases lining up with TRBD1. CDR3 in amino acids: CASSVSGTGSTGYTF. For the CDR3, the DNA is TGCGCCAGCAGCGTATCCGGGACAGGGTCAACTGGCTACACCTTC.